Listed below are T cell receptor beta chains from one sample, sequenced in a study of blood T cells in healthy people across ages. One entry per CDR3 protein, called by TCRdb with MiXCR from the 5' RACE reads. Altogether around 800,000 distinct CDR3 sequences are present, 46% being singletons, with the ten largest covering around 18%. The sample comprised blood. All receptors derive from an elderly man in good health. CDR3s include the opening cysteine and the closing phenylalanine or tryptophan. The order of the fields is J gene, D gene, clone size, V gene, CDR3 protein, CDR3 DNA. The D gene is left open where the match is weak. The listing skips clone size in some rows; elsewhere it reads once, few, many or a size class.

>TRBJ2-5|.|few|TRBV20-1
CSARDTSKGETQYF
TGCAGTGCTAGAGATACGTCTAAGGGAGAGACCCAGTACTTC
>TRBJ1-5|TRBD1|.|TRBV6-6
CASSYWTGDQPQHF
TGTGCCAGCAGTTACTGGACAGGTGATCAGCCCCAGCATTTT
>TRBJ2-1|TRBD2|many|TRBV29-1
CSVEMGLALWDEQFF
TGCAGCGTTGAAATGGGACTAGCACTATGGGATGAGCAGTTCTTC
>TRBJ2-3|TRBD2|.|TRBV27
CASSPRIRTSGSRGRATDTQYF
TGTGCCAGCAGTCCAAGAATCCGGACTAGCGGGAGTAGGGGTCGGGCCACAGATACGCAGTATTTT
>TRBJ2-4|TRBD2|.|TRBV4-1
CASSQAASGTAKNIQYF
TGCGCCAGCAGCCAAGCTGCTAGCGGAACAGCCAAAAACATTCAGTACTTC
>TRBJ2-7|.|few|TRBV7-2
CASSLTAGQEYEQYF
TGTGCCAGCAGCTTAACCGCGGGGCAGGAGTACGAGCAGTACTTC
>TRBJ2-7|TRBD2|.|TRBV5-1
CASSPGLAGRIEDEQYF
TGCGCCAGCAGCCCTGGACTAGCGGGGAGAATTGAGGACGAGCAGTACTTC
>TRBJ2-7|.|few|TRBV7-3
CASSWGPGPIYEQYF
TGTGCCAGCAGCTGGGGCCCGGGACCTATCTACGAGCAGTACTTC
>TRBJ2-1|TRBD2|.|TRBV27
CASSYQGPAGHLYNEQFF
TGTGCCAGCAGTTACCAAGGACCAGCGGGGCACCTCTACAATGAGCAGTTCTTC
>TRBJ2-7|.|.|TRBV20-1
CSARHPLAVYEQYF
TGCAGTGCTAGACATCCTTTAGCGGTCTACGAGCAGTACTTC
>TRBJ2-1|.|many|TRBV24-1
CATSDAARGEQFF
TGTGCCACCAGTGACGCGGCCAGGGGTGAGCAGTTCTTC
>TRBJ2-7|.|.|TRBV24-1
CATSDVGSSYNEQYF
TGTGCTACCAGTGACGTGGGGAGCTCCTACAATGAGCAGTACTTC
>TRBJ2-5|.|.|TRBV29-1
CSVAERDETQYF
TGCAGCGTTGCCGAGAGGGATGAGACCCAGTACTTC
>TRBJ2-7|TRBD2|few|TRBV12-3/TRBV12-4
CASTSSSGISEQYF
TGTGCCAGCACCTCATCTAGCGGGATTAGCGAGCAGTACTTC
>TRBJ2-3|.|once|TRBV13
CASSLWTYSTDAQYF
TGTGCCAGCAGCTTATGGACTTATAGCACAGATGCGCAGTATTTT
>TRBJ2-1|TRBD2|few|TRBV10-1
CASSVKREDNEQFF
TGCGCCAGCAGTGTTAAGCGGGAGGACAATGAGCAGTTCTTC
>TRBJ1-2|TRBD1|.|TRBV28
CASSFPTTGARVGYTF
TGTGCCAGCAGTTTCCCGACAACAGGGGCACGGGTTGGCTACACCTTC
>TRBJ1-4|.|few|TRBV2
CASSVQGGESEKLFF
TGTGCCAGCAGTGTACAGGGCGGGGAAAGCGAAAAACTGTTTTTT
>TRBJ2-7|TRBD1|few|TRBV27
CASSNPTGGNYEQYF
TGTGCCAGCAGTAACCCGACAGGGGGTAATTACGAGCAGTACTTC
>TRBJ2-1|.|few|TRBV24-1
CATSDASGVRKNEQFF
TGTGCCACCAGTGATGCGTCGGGTGTACGGAAGAATGAGCAGTTCTTC
>TRBJ2-7|TRBD1|.|TRBV5-6
CASSLEQGFSYEQYF
TGTGCCAGCAGCTTGGAACAGGGGTTCTCCTACGAGCAGTACTTC
>TRBJ2-1|TRBD2|.|TRBV28
CASSLIPFSGSGRNEQFF
TGTGCCAGCAGTTTAATCCCCTTTAGCGGGAGCGGGAGGAATGAGCAGTTCTTC
>TRBJ2-1|TRBD2|many|TRBV13
CASSLFGRNSDNEQFF
TGTGCCAGCAGCTTATTCGGGAGGAACTCGGACAATGAGCAGTTCTTC
>TRBJ2-6|TRBD1|.|TRBV28
CASRAPTGTPGANVLTF
TGTGCCAGCAGGGCCCCGACAGGGACCCCTGGGGCCAACGTCCTGACTTTC
>TRBJ1-1|.|.|TRBV20-1
CSASRANTEAFF
TGCAGTGCTAGCAGGGCGAACACTGAAGCTTTCTTT
>TRBJ2-5|.|.|TRBV24-1
CATSGSREPQKTQYF
TGTGCCACCAGTGGGAGTCGGGAGCCTCAAAAGACCCAGTACTTC
>TRBJ2-7|.|once|TRBV6-1
CASSALPGRSSYEQYF
TGTGCCAGCAGTGCCCTCCCGGGACGGAGCTCCTACGAGCAGTACTTC
>TRBJ2-5|.|few|TRBV30
CAWSPGQETQYF
TGTGCCTGGAGTCCGGGCCAAGAGACCCAGTACTTC
>TRBJ1-2|TRBD1|.|TRBV20-1
CSARKTGTGVHYGYTF
TGCAGTGCTAGGAAAACCGGGACAGGGGTCCACTATGGCTACACCTTC